One and the same sample provided the 2 T cell receptor beta chains below, sequenced in a study of shared T cell receptors in the human thymus. Some clones are missing from TCRdb's copy, which holds only in-frame ones; the method was immunoSEQ multiplex PCR. The table includes some 700,000 clones, around 85% detected once. Separately, the same data were catalogued under a study of human thymus T cells.

Input material: thymocytes. These receptors all come from a girl less than two years old with a congenital heart defect.

This sequence joins TRBV4-3 and TRBJ1-6; D call uncertain. V lost 2 bases, J lost 7 bases, and 6 bases lay in between. In germline, CDR1 is LGHNA, CDR2 YSLEER. The CDR3 runs 13 residues. For the CDR3, the DNA is TGCGCCAGCAGCCAATGCCGGAATTCACCCCTCCACTTT. As protein: CASSQCRNSPLHF.

The chain links TRBV12-5 to TRBJ2-7; TRBD1 aligns across 7 bases. CDR3 length: 14 residues. The V gene's germline CDR1 is LGHNT and CDR2 FRNRAP. The V segment lost 3 bases and the J segment 2 bases; nucleotides outside the gene matches: 4. This CDR3 reads CASGLRGPPYEQYF. The CDR3, as DNA: TGTGCTAGTGGTTTAAGGGGGCCCCCCTACGAGCAGTACTTC.